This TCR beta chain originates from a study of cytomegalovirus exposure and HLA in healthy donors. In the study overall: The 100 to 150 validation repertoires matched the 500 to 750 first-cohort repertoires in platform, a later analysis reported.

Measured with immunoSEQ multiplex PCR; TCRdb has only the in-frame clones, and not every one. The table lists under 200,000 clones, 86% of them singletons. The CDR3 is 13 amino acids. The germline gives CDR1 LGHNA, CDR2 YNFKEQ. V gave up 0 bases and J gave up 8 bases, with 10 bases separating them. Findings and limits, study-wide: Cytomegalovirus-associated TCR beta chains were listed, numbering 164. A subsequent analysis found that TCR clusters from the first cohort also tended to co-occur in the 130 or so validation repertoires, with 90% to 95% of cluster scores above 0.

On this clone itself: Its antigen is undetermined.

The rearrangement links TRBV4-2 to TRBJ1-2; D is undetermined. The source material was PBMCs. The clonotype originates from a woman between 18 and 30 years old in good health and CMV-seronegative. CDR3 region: CASSQDISGGYTF. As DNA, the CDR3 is TGTGCCAGCAGCCAAGATATATCAGGCGGCTACACCTTC.